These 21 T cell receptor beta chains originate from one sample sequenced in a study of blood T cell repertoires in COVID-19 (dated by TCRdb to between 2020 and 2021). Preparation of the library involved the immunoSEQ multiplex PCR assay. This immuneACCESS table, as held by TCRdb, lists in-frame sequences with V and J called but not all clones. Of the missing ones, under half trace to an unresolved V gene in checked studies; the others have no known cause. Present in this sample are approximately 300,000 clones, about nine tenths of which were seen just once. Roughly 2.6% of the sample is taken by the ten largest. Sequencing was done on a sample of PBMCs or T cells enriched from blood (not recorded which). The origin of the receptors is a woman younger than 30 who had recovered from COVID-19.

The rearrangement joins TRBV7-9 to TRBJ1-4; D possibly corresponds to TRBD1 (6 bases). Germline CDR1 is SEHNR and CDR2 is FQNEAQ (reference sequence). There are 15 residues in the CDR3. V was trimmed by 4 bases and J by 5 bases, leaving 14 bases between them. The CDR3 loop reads CASSSSRTANEKLFF. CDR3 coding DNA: TGTGCCAGCAGCTCCTCAAGGACAGCAAATGAAAAACTGTTTTTT.

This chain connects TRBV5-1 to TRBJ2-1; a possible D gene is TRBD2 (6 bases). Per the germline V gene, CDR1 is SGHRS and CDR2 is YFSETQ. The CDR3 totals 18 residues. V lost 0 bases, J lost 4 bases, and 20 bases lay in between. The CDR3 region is CASSLELVAGSPYNEQFF. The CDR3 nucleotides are TGCGCCAGCAGCTTGGAACTTGTGGCGGGGTCGCCGTACAATGAGCAGTTCTTC.

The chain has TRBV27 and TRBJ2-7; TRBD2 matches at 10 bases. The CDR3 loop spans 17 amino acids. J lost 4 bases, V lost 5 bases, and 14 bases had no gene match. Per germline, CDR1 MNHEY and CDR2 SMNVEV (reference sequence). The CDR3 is CASSRSGTSVSGYEQYF. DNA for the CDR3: TGTGCCAGCAGTCGCTCCGGGACTAGCGTGTCTGGATACGAGCAGTACTTC.

As DNA, the CDR3 is TGTGCCTGGAGTCAAGCAGCAGGCTCTGGAAACACCATATATTTT. Protein sequence: CAWSQAAGSGNTIYF. The rearrangement links TRBV30 to TRBJ1-3; D remains ambiguous. Germline V lookup: CDR1 GTSNPN, CDR2 SVGIG (reference sequence). This CDR3 is built from 15 residues. V lost 2 bases, J lost 0 bases, and 11 bases lay in between.

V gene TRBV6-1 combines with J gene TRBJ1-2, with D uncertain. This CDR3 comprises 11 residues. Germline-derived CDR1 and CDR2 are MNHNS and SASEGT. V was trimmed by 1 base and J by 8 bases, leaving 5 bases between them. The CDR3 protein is CASSEVAGYTF. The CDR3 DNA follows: TGTGCCAGCAGTGAAGTGGCCGGCTACACCTTC.

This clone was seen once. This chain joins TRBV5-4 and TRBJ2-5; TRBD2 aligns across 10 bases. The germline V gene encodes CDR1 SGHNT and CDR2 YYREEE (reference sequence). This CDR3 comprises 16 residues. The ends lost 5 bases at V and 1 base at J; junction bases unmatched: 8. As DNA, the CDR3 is TGTGCCAGCAGGAGTGAGAGCGGGAGGGCCCAAGAGACCCAGTACTTC. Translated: CASRSESGRAQETQYF.

The CDR3 loop reads CASSVAGGGTEAFF. CDR3 bases: TGTGCCAGCAGCGTAGCCGGGGGTGGCACTGAAGCTTTCTTT. The rearrangement links TRBV9 to TRBJ1-1; a possible D gene is TRBD1 (5 bases). Trimming took off 0 bases at V and 4 bases at J, with 10 bases between the two ends. The germline V gene encodes CDR1 SGDLS and CDR2 YYNGEE. The CDR3 has 14 residues.

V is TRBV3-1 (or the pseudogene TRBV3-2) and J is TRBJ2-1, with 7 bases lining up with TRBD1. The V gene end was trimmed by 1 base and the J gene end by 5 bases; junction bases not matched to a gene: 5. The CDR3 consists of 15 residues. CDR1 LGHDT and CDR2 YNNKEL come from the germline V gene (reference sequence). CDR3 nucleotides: TGTGCCAGCAGCCAAGTTTGGGACAGTCACAATGAGCAGTTCTTC. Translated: CASSQVWDSHNEQFF.

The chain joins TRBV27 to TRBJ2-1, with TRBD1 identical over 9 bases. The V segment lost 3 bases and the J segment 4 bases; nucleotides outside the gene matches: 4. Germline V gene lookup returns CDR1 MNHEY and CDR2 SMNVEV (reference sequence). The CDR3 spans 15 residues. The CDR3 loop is CASSFGQGRYNEQFF. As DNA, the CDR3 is TGTGCCAGCAGTTTCGGACAGGGGAGATACAATGAGCAGTTCTTC.

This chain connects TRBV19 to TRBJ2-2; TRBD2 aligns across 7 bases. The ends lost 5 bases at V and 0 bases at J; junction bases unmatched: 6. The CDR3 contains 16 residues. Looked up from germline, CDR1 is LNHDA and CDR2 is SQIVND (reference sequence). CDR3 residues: CASSFSRGANTGELFF. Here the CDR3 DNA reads TGTGCCAGTAGTTTCTCACGGGGGGCGAACACCGGGGAGCTGTTTTTT.

This CDR3 is CASSWSDTGELFF. CDR3 in DNA: TGTGCCAGCAGCTGGAGTGACACCGGGGAGCTGTTTTTT. The chain combines TRBV7-9 with TRBJ2-2; no clear D. Germline CDR1 SEHNR, CDR2 FQNEAQ (reference sequence). Trimming left V 4 bases short and J 3 bases short, with 6 bases between. There are 13 residues in the CDR3.

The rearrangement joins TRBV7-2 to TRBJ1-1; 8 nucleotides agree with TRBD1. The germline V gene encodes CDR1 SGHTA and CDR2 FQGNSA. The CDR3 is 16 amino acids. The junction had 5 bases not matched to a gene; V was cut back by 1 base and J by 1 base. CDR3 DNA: TGTGCCAGCAGCTTAGACGGAACAGGGGGGAACACTGAAGCTTTCTTT. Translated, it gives CASSLDGTGGNTEAFF.

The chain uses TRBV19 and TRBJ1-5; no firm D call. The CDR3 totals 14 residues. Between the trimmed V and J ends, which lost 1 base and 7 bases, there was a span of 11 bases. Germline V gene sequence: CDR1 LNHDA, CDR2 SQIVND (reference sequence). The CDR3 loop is CASSIGLDGQPQHF. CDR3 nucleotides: TGTGCCAGTAGTATAGGGCTCGATGGCCAGCCCCAGCATTTT.

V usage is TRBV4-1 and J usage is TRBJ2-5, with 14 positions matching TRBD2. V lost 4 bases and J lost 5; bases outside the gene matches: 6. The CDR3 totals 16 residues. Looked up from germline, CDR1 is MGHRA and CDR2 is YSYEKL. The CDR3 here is CASSPRTSGRSETQYF. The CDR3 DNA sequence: TGCGCCAGCAGCCCTAGGACTAGCGGGAGGTCGGAGACCCAGTACTTC.

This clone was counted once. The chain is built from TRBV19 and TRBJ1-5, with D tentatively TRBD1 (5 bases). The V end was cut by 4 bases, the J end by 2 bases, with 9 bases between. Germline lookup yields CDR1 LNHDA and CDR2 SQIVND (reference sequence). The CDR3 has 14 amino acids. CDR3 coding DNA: TGTGCCAGTAGTAGGGGAGGGGGCAATCAGCCCCAGCATTTT. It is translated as CASSRGGGNQPQHF.

The CDR3 DNA sequence: TGTGCCAGCAGCCCCTTTGGACAGCGGCGGGCTTATGGCTACACCTTC. Protein: CASSPFGQRRAYGYTF. J is TRBJ1-2 and V is TRBV11-2; D may be TRBD1 (6 bases). The CDR3 loop spans 16 amino acids. V was trimmed by 5 bases and J by 5 bases, leaving 21 bases between them. Per germline, CDR1 SGHAT and CDR2 FQNNGV. Supplemented by reference TRBV11-2 and TRBJ1-2, the full variable domain reads EAGVAQSPRYKIIEKRQSVAFWCNPISGHATLYWYQQILGQGPKLLIQFQNNGVVDDSQLPKDRFSAERLKGVDSTLKIQPAKLEDSAVYLCASSPFGQRRAYGYTFGSGTRLTVV.

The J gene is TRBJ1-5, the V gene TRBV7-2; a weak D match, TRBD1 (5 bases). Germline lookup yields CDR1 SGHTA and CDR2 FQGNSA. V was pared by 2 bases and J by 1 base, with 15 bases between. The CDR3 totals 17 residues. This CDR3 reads CASSLYPPGQSNQPQHF. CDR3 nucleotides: TGTGCCAGCAGCTTATACCCCCCAGGGCAGAGCAATCAGCCCCAGCATTTT.

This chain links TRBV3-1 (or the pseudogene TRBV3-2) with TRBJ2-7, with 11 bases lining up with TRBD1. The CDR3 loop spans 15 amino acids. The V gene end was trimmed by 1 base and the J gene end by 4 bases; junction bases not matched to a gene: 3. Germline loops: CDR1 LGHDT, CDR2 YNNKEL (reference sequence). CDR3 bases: TGTGCCAGCAGCCAAGGAGGGACAGGGGGTTACGAGCAGTACTTC. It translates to CASSQGGTGGYEQYF.

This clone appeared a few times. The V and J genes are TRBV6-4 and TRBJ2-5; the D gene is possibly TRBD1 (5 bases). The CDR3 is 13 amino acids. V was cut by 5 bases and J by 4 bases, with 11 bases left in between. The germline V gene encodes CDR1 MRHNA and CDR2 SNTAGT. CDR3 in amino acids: CASSQGERETQYF. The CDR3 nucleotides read TGTGCCAGCAGTCAAGGGGAACGAGAGACCCAGTACTTC.

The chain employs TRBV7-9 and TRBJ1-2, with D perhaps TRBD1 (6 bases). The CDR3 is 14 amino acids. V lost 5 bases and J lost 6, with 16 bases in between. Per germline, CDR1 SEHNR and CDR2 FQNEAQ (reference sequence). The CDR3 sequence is CASSRDRKIDGYTF. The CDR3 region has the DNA TGTGCCAGCAGCCGCGACAGGAAGATTGATGGCTACACCTTC. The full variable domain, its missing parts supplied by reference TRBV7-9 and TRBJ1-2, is DTGVSQNPRHKITKRGQNVTFRCDPISEHNRLYWYRQTLGQGPEFLTYFQNEAQLEKSRLLSDRFSAERPKGSFSTLEIQRTEQGDSAMYLCASSRDRKIDGYTFGSGTRLTVV.

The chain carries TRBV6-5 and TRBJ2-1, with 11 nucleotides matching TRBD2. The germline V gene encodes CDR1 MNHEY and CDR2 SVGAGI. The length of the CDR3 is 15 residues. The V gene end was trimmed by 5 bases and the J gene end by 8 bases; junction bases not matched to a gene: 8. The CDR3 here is CASSRLAGPSHEQFF. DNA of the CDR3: TGTGCCAGCAGTAGACTAGCGGGGCCCTCACATGAGCAGTTCTTC.